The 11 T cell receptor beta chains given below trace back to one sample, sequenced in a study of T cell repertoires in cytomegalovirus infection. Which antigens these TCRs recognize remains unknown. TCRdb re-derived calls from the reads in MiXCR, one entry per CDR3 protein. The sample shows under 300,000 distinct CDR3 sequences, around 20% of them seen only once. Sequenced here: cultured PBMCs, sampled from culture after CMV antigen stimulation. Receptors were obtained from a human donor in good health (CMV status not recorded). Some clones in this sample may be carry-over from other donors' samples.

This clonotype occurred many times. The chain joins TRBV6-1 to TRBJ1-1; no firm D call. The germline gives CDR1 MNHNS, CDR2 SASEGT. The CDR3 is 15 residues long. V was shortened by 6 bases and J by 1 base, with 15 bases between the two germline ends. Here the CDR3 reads CASSLSAISNTEAFF. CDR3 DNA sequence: TGTGCCAGCAGCCTAAGCGCAATCTCGAACACTGAAGCTTTCTTT.

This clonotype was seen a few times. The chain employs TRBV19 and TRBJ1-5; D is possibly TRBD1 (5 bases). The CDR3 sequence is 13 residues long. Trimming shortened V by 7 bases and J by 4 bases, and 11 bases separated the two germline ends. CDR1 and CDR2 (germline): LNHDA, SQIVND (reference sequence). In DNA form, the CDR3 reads TGTGCCAGTAATTTCGGGACGAATCAGCCCCAGCATTTT. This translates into CASNFGTNQPQHF.

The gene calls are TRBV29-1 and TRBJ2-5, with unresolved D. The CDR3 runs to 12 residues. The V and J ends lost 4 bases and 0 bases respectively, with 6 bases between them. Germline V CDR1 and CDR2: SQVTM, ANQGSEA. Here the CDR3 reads CSVGRNQETQYF. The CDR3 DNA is TGCAGCGTTGGCAGAAACCAAGAGACCCAGTACTTC. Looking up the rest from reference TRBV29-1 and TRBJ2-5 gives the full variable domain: SAVISQKPSRDICQRGTSLTIQCQVDSQVTMMFWYRQQPGQSLTLIATANQGSEATYESGFVIDKFPISRPNLTFSTLTVSNMSPEDSSIYLCSVGRNQETQYFGPGTRLLVL.

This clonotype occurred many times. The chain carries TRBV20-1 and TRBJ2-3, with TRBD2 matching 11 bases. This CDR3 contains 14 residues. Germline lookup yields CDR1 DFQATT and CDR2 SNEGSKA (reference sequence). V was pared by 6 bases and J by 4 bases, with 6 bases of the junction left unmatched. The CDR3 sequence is CSARLLAGADTQYF. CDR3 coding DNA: TGCAGTGCCAGGCTACTAGCGGGAGCAGATACGCAGTATTTT.

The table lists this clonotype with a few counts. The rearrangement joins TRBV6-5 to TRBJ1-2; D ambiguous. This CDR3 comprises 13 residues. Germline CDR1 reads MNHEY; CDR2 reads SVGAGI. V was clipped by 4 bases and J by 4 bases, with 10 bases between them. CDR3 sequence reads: CASSSPGSYGYTF. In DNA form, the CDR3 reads TGTGCCAGCAGTTCCCCGGGATCCTATGGCTACACCTTC.

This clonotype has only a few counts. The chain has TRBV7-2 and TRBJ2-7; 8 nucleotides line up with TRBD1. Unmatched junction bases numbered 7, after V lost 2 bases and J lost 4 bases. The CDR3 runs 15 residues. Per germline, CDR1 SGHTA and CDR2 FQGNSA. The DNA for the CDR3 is TGTGCCAGCAGCTTACTAGGACAGGGAATGTACGAGCAGTACGTC. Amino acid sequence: CASSLLGQGMYEQYV.

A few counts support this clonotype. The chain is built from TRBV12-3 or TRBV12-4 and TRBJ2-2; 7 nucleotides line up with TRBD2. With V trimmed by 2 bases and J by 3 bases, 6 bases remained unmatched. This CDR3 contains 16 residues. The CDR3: CASSLLAGVDTGELFF. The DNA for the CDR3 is TGTGCCAGCAGTTTACTGGCGGGAGTCGACACCGGGGAGCTGTTTTTT.

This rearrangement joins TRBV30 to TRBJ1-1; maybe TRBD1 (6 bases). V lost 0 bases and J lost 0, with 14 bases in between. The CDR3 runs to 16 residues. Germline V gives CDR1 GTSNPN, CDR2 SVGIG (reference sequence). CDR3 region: CAWSVWGDRLNTEAFF. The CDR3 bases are TGTGCCTGGAGTGTATGGGGTGACAGGTTGAACACTGAAGCTTTCTTT. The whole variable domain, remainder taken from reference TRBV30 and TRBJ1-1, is SQTIHQWPATLVQPVGSPLSLECTVEGTSNPNLYWYRQAAGRGLQLLFYSVGIGQISSEVPQNLSASRPQDRQFILSSKKLLLSDSGFYLCAWSVWGDRLNTEAFFGQGTRLTVV.

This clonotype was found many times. CDR3 sequence: CASRQARTDTQYF. The CDR3 DNA sequence: TGTGCCAGCAGACAAGCCAGAACAGATACGCAGTATTTT. The chain uses TRBV7-2 and TRBJ2-3; D remains ambiguous. Trimming cost V 6 bases and J 3 bases, with 10 bases left between them. Germline CDR1 and CDR2: SGHTA and FQGNSA. This CDR3 comprises 13 residues. The full variable domain, rest sourced from reference TRBV7-2 and TRBJ2-3, is GAGVSQSPSNKVTEKGKDVELRCDPISGHTALYWYRQSLGQGLEFLIYFQGNSAPDKSGLPSDRFSAERTGGSVSTLTIQRTQQEDSAVYLCASRQARTDTQYFGPGTRLTVL.

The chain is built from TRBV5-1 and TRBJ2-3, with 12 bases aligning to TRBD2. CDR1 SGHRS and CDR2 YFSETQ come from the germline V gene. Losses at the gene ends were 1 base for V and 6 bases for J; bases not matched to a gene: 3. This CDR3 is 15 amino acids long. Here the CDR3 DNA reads TGCGCCAGCAGCTTGAGAGGGACTAGCGGGGATACGCAGTATTTT. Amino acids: CASSLRGTSGDTQYF.

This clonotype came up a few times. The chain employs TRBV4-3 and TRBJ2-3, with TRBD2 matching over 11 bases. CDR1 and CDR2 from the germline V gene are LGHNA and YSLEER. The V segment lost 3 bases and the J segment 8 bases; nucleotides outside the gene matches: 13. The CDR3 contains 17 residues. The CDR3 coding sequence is TGCGCCAGCAGCCAGATGGCCGGGACTAGCGGTGAAGGTACGCAGTATTTT. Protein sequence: CASSQMAGTSGEGTQYF.